This T cell receptor (beta chain) was sequenced in a study of relationships among human T cell subsets (dated by TCRdb to the early 2010s). In the study overall: Sequencing was performed on eight distinct blood T cell populations: pan T, CD8 cytotoxic, regulatory, Th1, Th2, naive plus transitional, activated and memory cells. Broad study findings and their caveats: More than 60% of CD8+ cytotoxic sequences came from clones with more than 100 reads, while the regulatory and Th2 subsets showed few clones of that size. V, D and J usage, CDR3 length and N-nucleotide additions showed no statistically significant differences among the seven subsets. The bead-based sorting was unable to rule out the presence of a CD4+CD8+ double-positive population. The substantial sharing of CDR3s among Th1, Th2 and regulatory T cells was interpreted as suggesting that cell fate choices are stochastic.

The library was prepared using multiplex PCR. Sequencing relied on a 454 GS FLX. Semiquantitative ARM-PCR was used to amplify the TCR alpha and beta CDR3 regions from mRNA. In ARM-PCR, tagged nested gene-specific primers were used first, and communal superprimers then performed exponential amplification. Before the first-round PCR products went through the second amplification round, exonuclease was used to remove the nested primers. Amplicons were sequenced on the 454 platform, which allows rapid sequencing of millions of DNA fragments without cloning bias. An effective read was defined as a read mappable to both V and J germline segments. In the authors' own workflow: IRmap was used to assign reads to germline V, D and J segments, relying on pyromap, a Smith-Waterman modification adapted to 454 sequencing errors. D-beta assignments were filtered with cutoffs set at the 99th percentile of alignment scores obtained from simulated random sequences. The amino acids between the conserved V-segment Y[YFLI]C motif and the J-segment [FW]GXGT motif were defined as CDR3. Repertoire diversity was estimated with a compound Poisson process model previously applied to large-scale EST data. A procedure for detecting cross-contamination was applied so that sample contamination could be argued against as the origin of shared CDR3s. Starting from the raw public reads, TCRdb applied fastp trimming at Q25, assembled clones with MiXCR and retained in-frame beta chains. Entries that share a CDR3 protein sequence are merged under the most common genes and DNA. TCRdb, not the authors, supplied the V and J calls. This sample comprises about 13,000 distinct CDR3 sequences, 67% of them detected only once. Clones ranked in the top ten supply 25% to 30% of the sample.

V is reduced by 4 bases and J by 7 bases, leaving a spacing of 19 bases between them. The germline V gene provides CDR1 SGHAT and CDR2 FQNNGV. Inclusive of the bounding cysteine and phenylalanine, the CDR3 is 15 residues long. This entry keeps only the CDR3 DNA: 45 bases, framed from base 1. The CD4+CD25-CD294- flow-through remaining after the CD25, CD56 and CD294 bead selections was collected as Th1 cells. To isolate the T cell subsets, Miltenyi superparamagnetic beads coated with subset-specific monoclonal antibodies were used. Every T cell population was isolated from peripheral blood. Whole blood was subjected to Ficoll separation to obtain mononuclear cells, from which monocytes were subsequently depleted using anti-CD14 microbeads. Right after isolation, the cell populations were resuspended in RNAprotect reagent. This clonotype is medium-sized (0.01 to 0.1%). Its antigen is currently not known. Nothing much larger sits one base from this clone, and base qualities are not available.

The receptor chain draws on TRBV11-2 and TRBJ1-1; possibly the D gene is TRBD1, per 6 matching bases. The clonotype originates from a man in his forties in good health. The sequencing input was CD4+ Th1 cells sorted from blood. The cell subset or site label, as the study defines it: CD4+CD25-CD294- T helper 1 cells. The nucleotide sequence reads as follows: TGTGCCAGCAGCTCTCTGTCTAGACAGGCGAGTGAAGCTTTCTTT. This sequence encodes CASSSLSRQASEAFF.